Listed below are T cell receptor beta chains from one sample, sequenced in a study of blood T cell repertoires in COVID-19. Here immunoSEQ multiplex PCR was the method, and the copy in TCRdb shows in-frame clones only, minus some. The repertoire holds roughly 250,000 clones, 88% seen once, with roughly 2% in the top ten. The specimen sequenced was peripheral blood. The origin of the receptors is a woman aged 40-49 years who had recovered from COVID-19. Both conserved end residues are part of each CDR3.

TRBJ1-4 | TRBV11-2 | CASSLGSPRIEKLFF
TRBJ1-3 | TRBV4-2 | CASSRPSLRATVSGNTIYF
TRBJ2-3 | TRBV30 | CAWSVGGRAGGTDTQYF
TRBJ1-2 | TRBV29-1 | CSVDAGTGYGYTF
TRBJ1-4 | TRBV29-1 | CSVEEMDRGSEKLFF
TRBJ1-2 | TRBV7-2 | CASSLAALYGYTF
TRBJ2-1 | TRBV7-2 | CASSSGQSYNEQFF
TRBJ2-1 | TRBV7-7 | CASSLENGGYNEQFF
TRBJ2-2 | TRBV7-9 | CASSFGGGRTGELFF
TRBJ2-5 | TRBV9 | CASSPWTGTETQYF
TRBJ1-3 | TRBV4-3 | CASSQDRLTIYF
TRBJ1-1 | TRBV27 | CASSFRGTNTEAFF
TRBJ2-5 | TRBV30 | CAWTRITETQYF
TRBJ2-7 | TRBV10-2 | CASSHRGGKDEQYF
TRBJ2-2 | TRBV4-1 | CASSPLPGQGTGELFF
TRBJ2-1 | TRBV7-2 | CASSLELSSGRIRGNEQFF
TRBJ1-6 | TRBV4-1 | CASSQDAPGTGNSPLHF
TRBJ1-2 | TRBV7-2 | CASSSGGTGAKGYGYTF
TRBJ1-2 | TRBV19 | CASSFGGFSYGYTF
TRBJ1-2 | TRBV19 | CASSDRQGRNYGYTF
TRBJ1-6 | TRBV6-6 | CASSVNSPLHF
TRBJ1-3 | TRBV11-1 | CASSLDNSGNTIYF
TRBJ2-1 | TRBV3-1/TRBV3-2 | CASSHLPTEAYNEQFF
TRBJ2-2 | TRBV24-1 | CATSDRGQAGELFF
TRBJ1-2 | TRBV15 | CATSRRETLRDYTF
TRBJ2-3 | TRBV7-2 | CASSLSLDRLALSTDTQYF
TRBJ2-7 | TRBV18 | CASSPSTGLDEQYF
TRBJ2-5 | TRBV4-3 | CASSQVGAGGPETQYF
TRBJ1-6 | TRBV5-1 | CASSDGQTLNSPLHF
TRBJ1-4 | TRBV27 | CASSLSFRQGGKLFF
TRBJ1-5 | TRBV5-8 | CASSMGQGRSNQPQHF
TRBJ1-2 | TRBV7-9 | CASSGTEVYGYTF
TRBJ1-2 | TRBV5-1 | CASSQLDERGGYTF
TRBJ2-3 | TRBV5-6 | CASSFLQGIQSTDTQYF
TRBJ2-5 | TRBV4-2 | CASSQVLGTSFWETQYF
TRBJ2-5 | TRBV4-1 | CASSQGTSGGRETQYF
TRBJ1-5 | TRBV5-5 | CASSPGTGGSNQPQHF
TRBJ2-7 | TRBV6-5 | CASRNRDNSYEQYF